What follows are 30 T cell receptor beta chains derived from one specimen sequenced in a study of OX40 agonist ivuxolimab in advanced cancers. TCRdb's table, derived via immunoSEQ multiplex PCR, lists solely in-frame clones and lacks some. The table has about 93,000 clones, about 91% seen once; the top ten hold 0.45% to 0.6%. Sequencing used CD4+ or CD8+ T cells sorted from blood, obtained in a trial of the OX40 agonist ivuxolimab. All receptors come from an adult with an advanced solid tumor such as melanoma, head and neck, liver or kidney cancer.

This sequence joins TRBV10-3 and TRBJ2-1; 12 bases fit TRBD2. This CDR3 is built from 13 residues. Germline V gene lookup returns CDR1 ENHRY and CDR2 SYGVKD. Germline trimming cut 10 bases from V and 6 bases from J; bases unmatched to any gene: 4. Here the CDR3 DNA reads TGTGCCACTAGCGGGAGGGGAACCAATGAGCAGTTCTTC. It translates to CATSGRGTNEQFF.

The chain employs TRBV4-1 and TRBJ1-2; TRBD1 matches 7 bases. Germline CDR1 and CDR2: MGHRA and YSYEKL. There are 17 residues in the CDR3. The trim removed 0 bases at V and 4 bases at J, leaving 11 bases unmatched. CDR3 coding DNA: TGCGCCAGCAGCCAAGATGGGTACGGCAGGGGGGCCTATGGCTACACCTTC. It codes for CASSQDGYGRGAYGYTF.

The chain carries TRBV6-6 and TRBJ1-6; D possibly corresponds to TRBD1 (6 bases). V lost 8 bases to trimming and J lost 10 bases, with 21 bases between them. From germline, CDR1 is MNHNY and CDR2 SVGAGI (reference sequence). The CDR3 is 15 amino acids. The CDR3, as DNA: TGTGCCAGCCTAAAGCAGGGGCAGGGTCGATCACCCCTCCACTTT. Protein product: CASLKQGQGRSPLHF.

In DNA form, the CDR3 reads TGTGCCAGCAGTTTAGGACAGGGCAATCAGCCCCAGCATTTT. Amino acid sequence: CASSLGQGNQPQHF. The J gene is TRBJ1-5, the V gene TRBV27; TRBD1 matches at 7 bases. The CDR3 length is 14 residues. The germline V gene has CDR1 MNHEY and CDR2 SMNVEV (reference sequence). J gave up 2 bases and V 2 bases, and 0 bases lay outside the gene matches.

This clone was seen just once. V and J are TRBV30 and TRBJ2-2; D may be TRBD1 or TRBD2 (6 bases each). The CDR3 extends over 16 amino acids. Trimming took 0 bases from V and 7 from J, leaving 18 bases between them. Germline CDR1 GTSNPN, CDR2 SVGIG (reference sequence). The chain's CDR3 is CAWSVSGASSVGELFF. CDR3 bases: TGTGCCTGGAGTGTATCGGGGGCTAGTTCGGTCGGGGAGCTGTTTTTT.

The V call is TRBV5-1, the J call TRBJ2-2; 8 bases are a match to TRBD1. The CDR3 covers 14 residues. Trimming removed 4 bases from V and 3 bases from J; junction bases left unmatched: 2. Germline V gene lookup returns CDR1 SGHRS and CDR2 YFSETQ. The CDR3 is CASSRGQDTGELFF. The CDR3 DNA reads TGCGCCAGCAGCAGGGGACAGGACACCGGGGAGCTGTTTTTT.

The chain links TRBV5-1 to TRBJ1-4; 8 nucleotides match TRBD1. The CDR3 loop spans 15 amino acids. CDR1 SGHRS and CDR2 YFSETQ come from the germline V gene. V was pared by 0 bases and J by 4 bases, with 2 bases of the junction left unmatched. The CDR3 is CASSLVGQVNEKLFF. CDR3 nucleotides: TGCGCCAGCAGCTTGGTGGGACAGGTTAATGAAAAACTGTTTTTT.

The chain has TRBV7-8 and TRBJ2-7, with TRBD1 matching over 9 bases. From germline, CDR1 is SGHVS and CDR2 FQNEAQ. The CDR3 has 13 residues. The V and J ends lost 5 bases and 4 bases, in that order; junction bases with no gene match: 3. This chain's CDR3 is CASSDDRGYEQYF. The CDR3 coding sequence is TGTGCCAGCAGCGACGACAGGGGGTACGAGCAGTACTTC.

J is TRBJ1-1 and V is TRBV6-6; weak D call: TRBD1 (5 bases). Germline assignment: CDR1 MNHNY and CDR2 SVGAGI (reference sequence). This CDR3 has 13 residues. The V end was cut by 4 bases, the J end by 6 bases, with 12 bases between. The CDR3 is CASSLSQDSEAFF. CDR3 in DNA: TGTGCCAGCAGTTTATCACAGGATTCTGAAGCTTTCTTT.

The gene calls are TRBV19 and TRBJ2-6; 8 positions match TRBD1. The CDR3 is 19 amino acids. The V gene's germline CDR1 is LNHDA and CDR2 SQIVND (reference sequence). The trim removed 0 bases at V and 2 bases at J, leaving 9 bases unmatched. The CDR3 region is CASSIEEVQGAPGANVLTF. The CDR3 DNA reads TGTGCCAGTAGTATAGAAGAGGTCCAGGGGGCGCCTGGGGCCAACGTCCTGACTTTC.

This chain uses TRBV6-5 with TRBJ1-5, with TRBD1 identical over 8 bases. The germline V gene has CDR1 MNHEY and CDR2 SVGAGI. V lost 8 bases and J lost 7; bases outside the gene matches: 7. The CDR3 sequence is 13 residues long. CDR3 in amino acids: CASGGDRSQPQHF. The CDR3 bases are TGTGCCAGCGGGGGGGACAGGTCCCAGCCCCAGCATTTT.

The CDR3 DNA reads TGCGCCAGCAGTGCACAGCCGAACACTGAAGCTTTCTTT. This codes for CASSAQPNTEAFF. The chain combines TRBV10-1 with TRBJ1-1; D not certain. CDR1 WNHNN and CDR2 SYGVQD come from the germline V gene (reference sequence). The V end was cut by 4 bases, the J end by 1 base, with 7 bases between. The CDR3 has 13 amino acids.

CDR3 protein: CASSLRGSNEKQFF. DNA for the CDR3: TGTGCCAGCAGCTTACGCGGGAGTAATGAGAAGCAGTTCTTC. The chain is built from TRBV7-6 and TRBJ2-1; TRBD2 matches at 7 bases. CDR1 SGHVS and CDR2 FNYEAQ come from the germline V gene. V gave up 2 bases and J gave up 11 bases; unmatched junction bases: 9. CDR3 length: 14 residues.

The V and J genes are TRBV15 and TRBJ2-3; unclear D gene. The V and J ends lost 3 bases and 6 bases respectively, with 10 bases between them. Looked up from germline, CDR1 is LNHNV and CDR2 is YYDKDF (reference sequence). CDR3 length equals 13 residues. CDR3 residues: CATSSGPSDTQYF. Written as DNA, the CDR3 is TGTGCCACCAGCAGTGGACCCTCGGATACGCAGTATTTT. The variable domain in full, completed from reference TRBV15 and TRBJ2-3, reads DAMVIQNPRYQVTQFGKPVTLSCSQTLNHNVMYWYQQKSSQAPKLLFHYYDKDFNNEADTPDNFQSRRPNTSFCFLDIRSPGLGDTAMYLCATSSGPSDTQYFGPGTRLTVL.

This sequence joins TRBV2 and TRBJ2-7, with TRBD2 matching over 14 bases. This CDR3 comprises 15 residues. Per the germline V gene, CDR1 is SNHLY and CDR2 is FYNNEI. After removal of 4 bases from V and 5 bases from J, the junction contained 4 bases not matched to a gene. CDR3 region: CASSVTSGRAHEQYF. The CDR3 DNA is TGTGCCAGCAGTGTGACTAGCGGGAGGGCCCACGAGCAGTACTTC.

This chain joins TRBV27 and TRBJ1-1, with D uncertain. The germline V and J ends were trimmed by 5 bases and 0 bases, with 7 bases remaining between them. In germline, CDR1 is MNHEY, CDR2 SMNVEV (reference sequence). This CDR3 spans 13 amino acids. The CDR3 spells CASSPRVNTEAFF. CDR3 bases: TGTGCCAGCAGTCCAAGGGTGAACACTGAAGCTTTCTTT.

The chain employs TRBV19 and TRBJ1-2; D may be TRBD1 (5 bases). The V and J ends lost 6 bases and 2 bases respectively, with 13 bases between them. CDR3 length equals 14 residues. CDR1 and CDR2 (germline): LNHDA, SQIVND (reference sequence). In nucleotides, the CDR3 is TGTGCCAGTAGCCCAGTGGGGACGAACTATGGCTACACCTTC. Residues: CASSPVGTNYGYTF.

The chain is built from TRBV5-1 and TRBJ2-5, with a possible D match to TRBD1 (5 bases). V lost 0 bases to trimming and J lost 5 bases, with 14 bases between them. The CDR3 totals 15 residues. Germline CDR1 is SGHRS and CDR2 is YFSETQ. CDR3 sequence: CASSLEGNAAETQYF. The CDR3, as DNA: TGCGCCAGCAGCTTGGAGGGGAACGCGGCGGAGACCCAGTACTTC. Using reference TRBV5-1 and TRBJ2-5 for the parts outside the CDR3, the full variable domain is KAGVTQTPRYLIKTRGQQVTLSCSPISGHRSVSWYQQTPGQGLQFLFEYFSETQRNKGNFPGRFSGRQFSNSRSEMNVSTLELGDSALYLCASSLEGNAAETQYFGPGTRLLVL.

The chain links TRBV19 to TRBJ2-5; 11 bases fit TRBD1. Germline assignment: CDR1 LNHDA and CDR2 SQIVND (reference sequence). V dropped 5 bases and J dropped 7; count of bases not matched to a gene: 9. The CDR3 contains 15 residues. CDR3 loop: CASSSGQGAWGTQYF. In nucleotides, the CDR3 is TGTGCCAGTAGTTCTGGACAGGGGGCGTGGGGGACCCAGTACTTC.

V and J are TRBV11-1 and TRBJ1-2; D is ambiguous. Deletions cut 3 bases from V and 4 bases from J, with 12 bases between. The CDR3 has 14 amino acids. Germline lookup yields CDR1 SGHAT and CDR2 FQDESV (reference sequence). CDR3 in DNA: TGTGCCAGCAGCTTGGGCAGCTCTTTCTATGGCTACACCTTC. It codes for CASSLGSSFYGYTF.

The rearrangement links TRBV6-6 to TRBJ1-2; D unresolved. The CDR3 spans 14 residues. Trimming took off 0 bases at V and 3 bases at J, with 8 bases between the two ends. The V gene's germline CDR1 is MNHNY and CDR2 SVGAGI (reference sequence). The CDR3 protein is CASSYSRSDYGYTF. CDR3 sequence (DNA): TGTGCCAGCAGTTACTCCCGGAGCGACTATGGCTACACCTTC.

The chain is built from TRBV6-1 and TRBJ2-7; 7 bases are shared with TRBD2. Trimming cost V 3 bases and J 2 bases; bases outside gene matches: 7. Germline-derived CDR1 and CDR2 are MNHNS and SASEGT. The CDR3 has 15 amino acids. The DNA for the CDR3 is TGTGCCAGCAGTGAGGGGGGGGGTAGGACCTACGAGCAGTACTTC. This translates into CASSEGGGRTYEQYF.

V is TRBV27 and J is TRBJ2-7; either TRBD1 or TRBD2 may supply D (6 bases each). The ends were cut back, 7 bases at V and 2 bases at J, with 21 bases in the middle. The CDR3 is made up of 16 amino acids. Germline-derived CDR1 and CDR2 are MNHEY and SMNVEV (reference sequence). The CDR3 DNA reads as TGTGCCAGCATTGCTCTCAGGGGCGCGGGAACCTACGAGCAGTACTTC. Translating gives CASIALRGAGTYEQYF.

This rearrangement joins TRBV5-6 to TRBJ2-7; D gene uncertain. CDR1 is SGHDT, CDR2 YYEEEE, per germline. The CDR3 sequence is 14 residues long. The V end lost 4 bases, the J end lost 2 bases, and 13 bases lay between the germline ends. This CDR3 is CASSPSHGAYEQYF. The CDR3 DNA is TGTGCCAGCAGCCCTTCTCACGGCGCCTACGAGCAGTACTTC.

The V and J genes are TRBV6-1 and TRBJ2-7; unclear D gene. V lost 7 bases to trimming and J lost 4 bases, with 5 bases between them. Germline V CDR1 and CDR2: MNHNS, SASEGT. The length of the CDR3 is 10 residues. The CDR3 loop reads CASNSYEQYF. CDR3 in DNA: TGTGCCAGCAATTCTTACGAGCAGTACTTC.

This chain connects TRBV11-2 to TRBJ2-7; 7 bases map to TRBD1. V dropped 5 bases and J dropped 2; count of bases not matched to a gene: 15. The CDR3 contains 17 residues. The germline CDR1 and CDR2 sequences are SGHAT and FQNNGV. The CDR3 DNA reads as TGTGCCAGCAGCCCTGGAGGCCTCCCGGGACAGACCTACGAGCAGTACTTC. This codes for CASSPGGLPGQTYEQYF.

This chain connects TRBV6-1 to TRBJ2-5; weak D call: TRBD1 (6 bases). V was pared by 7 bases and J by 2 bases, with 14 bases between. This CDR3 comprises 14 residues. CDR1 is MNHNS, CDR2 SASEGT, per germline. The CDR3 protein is CASKMGTYQETQYF. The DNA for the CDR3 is TGTGCCAGCAAAATGGGGACATATCAAGAGACCCAGTACTTC.

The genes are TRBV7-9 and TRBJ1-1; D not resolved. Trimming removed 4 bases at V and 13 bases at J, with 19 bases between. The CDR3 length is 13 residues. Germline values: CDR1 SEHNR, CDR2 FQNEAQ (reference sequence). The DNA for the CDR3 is TGTGCCAGCAGCTCCCTCGAACGCGGGCTTGATTTCTTT. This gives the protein CASSSLERGLDFF.

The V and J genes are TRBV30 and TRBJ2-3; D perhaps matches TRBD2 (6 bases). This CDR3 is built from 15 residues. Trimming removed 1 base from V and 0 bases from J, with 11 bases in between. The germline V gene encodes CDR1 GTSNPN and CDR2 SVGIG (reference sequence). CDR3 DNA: TGTGCCTGGAGTGATGGCGGGAAAAGCACAGATACGCAGTATTTT. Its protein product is CAWSDGGKSTDTQYF.

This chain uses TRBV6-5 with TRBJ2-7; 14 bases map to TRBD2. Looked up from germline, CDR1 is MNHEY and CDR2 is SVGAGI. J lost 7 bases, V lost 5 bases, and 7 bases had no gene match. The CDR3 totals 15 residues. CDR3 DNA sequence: TGTGCCAGCAGTCGGACTAGCGGGGGGCTTTCTGAGCAGTACTTC. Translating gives CASSRTSGGLSEQYF.